The source of this T cell receptor beta chain is a study of blood T cell repertoires in COVID-19 (dated by TCRdb to about 2020). For context, the study as a whole: The collaborator samples originated in the United States, Italy and Spain and spanned the acute and convalescent phases of COVID-19. The prospective study material was composed of cDNA or gDNA derived from T cells, B-cell-depleted T cells, or PBMCs. The sample metadata nearly always contained a de-identified subject ID, COVID-19 status, age in years and sex. Where HLA class I and class II types were available, the types were taken from metadata supplied by the sample provider, not from assay-based typing. Subjects who had been exposed to COVID-19, were actively infected with it, or had recovered from it provided the deeply sampled blood TCRbeta repertoires that made up the dataset. The samples were drawn from the first 160 participants of the ongoing ImmuneRACE study and from some 1,300 subjects provided by 6 global collaborators. The repertoires were made available in a free public database intended to serve as a resource for research on the immune response to SARS-CoV-2.

The cysteine opens and the phenylalanine closes a CDR3 of 12 amino acids. CDR3 DNA only is kept here, 36 bases in frame from base 1. V was cut back by 3 bases and J by 11 bases, leaving a gap of 13 bases between them. For CDR1 and CDR2, the germline V gene lists MNHNS and SASEGT. A second Seattle source provided samples from volunteer blood donors who had recovered from COVID-19. Each collaborating institution followed its own protocols to collect whole blood in K2EDTA tubes. Collaborator samples were shipped for TCRbeta analysis as frozen whole blood, isolated PBMCs, or DNA extracted from either sample type. TCRbeta CDR3 regions were amplified from genomic DNA using the immunoSEQ Assay, a bias-controlled multiplex PCR. The original methods were these. Nucleated cell counts per sample were estimated from amplification of reference gene primers within the assay. Sequence reads were collapsed and filtered to measure the absolute abundance of every unique TCRbeta CDR3 rearrangement. For each sample, productive Simpson clonality was calculated by taking the square root of Simpson's diversity index across productive rearrangements. TCRdb obtained this table from immuneACCESS and retained in-frame rearrangements with V and J assigned. These tables miss some clones; where compared with another copy, unresolved V genes account for less than half of the shortfall, and the remainder is unexplained. V and J calls and clone size follow that table, whereas D and trimming were derived from the DNA. The table for this sample lists a few hundred thousand clones; 75% to 90% of them were counted only once. 4% to 5% of the sample lies in the top ten.

As to this clone: Its antigen remains undetermined. Per-base qualities were not stored, and no clone one base away is much larger.

Broader findings and caveats from the paper: The amount of clinical and demographic metadata varied by source and participant and was provided uncurated.

The sequenced material came from peripheral blood. The source is a woman aged 40 to 50 who had recovered from COVID-19. The sequence links TRBV6-1 to TRBJ1-1; the D gene remains uncertain. The DNA sequence is as follows: TGTGCCAGCAGTGATCAGGCCCCGGCGGCTTTCTTT. This is translated as CASSDQAPAAFF.